The sequence of this TCR beta chain was determined in a study of cytomegalovirus exposure and HLA in healthy donors (dated by TCRdb to about 2017). Context from the whole study: According to an earlier analysis of a few hundred of the donors, about 179 million T cells yielded 117 million unique TCR beta sequences and around 280 Gb of sequence data. Roughly 300 gigabases of sequencing data and approximately 80 million unique TCR sequences were included in an early release covering several hundred HLA-typed donors. Of the roughly 410 genotyped donors, 70% to 90% were placed in the genetic ancestry cluster associated with self-reported Caucasian donors. The study aimed to test whether signatures of past pathogen exposure could be identified by cataloging public T cell receptors. The study used immunosequencing to profile the T cell repertoires of approximately 650 subjects and linked those repertoires to cytomegalovirus serostatus. In addition to the first cohort of 666 subjects, a separate validation cohort of approximately 110 different subjects was used. The study combined high-throughput TCR immunosequencing, statistical association of individual TCRs with disease status, and machine learning to predict cytomegalovirus infection status. To study patterns of TCR occurrence, a later analysis re-analyzed previously published TCR beta repertoires from 666 donors and added high-resolution HLA genotyping. In the later analysis, no new phenotypic data were used to find candidate immune exposures; instead, reliance was placed on TCR beta sequences and their occurrence across donors. An earlier analysis of around 580 of the donors used high-throughput TCR beta sequencing to judge whether each TCR beta V gene segment behaved as functional or pseudogenic. Alongside the repertoire data, information on donor age, sex, ethnicity and CMV serostatus was compiled. In a later genetic analysis, genome-wide SNP genotypes for about 55% of the 666 donors were used, and that subset was treated as a discovery cohort. Every repertoire in the discovery cohort had been generated on one and the same sequencing platform. Both class I and class II loci were covered by HLA typing, at four-digit resolution. Typing coverage varied by locus: roughly 629-630 donors for A, B, C, DRB1 and DQB1; approximately 500 for DQA1; around 610 for DPA1; approximately 450 for DPB1. Four or five DR-DQ haplotypes were handled as single units for association and clustering because linkage in the cohort was strong. Across around 400 genotyped donors of the cohort, an average of about 240,000 unique TCR beta nucleotide sequences per donor were sequenced, and roughly a sixth of those sequences were non-productive. Overall study outcomes, separate from this receptor: In a later analysis, several top co-occurrence clusters were reported to appear linked to parvovirus B19, influenza, CMV and Epstein-Barr virus. Assigning TCR associations to individual alleles was difficult when HLA alleles, especially DR and DQ, strongly co-occurred. In a later analysis, TCR association rates were found to vary across HLA loci, with the most associated TCRs seen for DRB1 alleles and the fewest for HLA-C alleles. HLA typing was unavailable for some donors at each locus, so association tests used only the typed subset. A further reported finding was that TCR beta sequences accurately predicted the HLA-A and HLA-B alleles for most subjects in the first cohort. Some IMGT-functional V segments, including TRBV6-2 and TRBV6-3, could not be told apart with the 87-base-pair reads, so those segments were excluded. Because counts were too low, roughly 18 rarely observed V segments, including chromosome 9 orphons, were left out of the earlier analysis of 587 of the donors. The sequencing pipeline was judged likely to have produced a cluster of highly shared sequence variants as a technical artifact. Roughly uniform sequencing depth across donors was assumed in presence/absence analyses, although this assumption may not hold. In a later analysis, HLA-associated TCR beta chains showed more clonal expansion and lower generation probabilities than non-associated chains that were equally common. Cytomegalovirus status was reported to be diagnosed by the classifier with high specificity and sensitivity in both the original and validation cohorts. This cohort had only TCR beta chains sequenced, and the lack of alpha or paired-chain data limited which features could be detected. A later genetic analysis reported fewer N-insertions in productive TCRs among donors in an Asian-associated ancestry cluster than the roughly 700-donor mean. In a later genetic analysis, a missense DCLRE1C variant was associated with V-gene and J-gene trimming of TCR beta chains, and the association was replicated in an independent cohort. CMV serostatus was the only immune exposure information available for the cohort. Linkage disequilibrium might explain the correlated functional status among segregating V segments, but an unknown experimental factor could not be excluded. In the study, some 160 TCR beta chains were listed as associated with cytomegalovirus. The authors suggested that the approach could potentially be extended to other disease states and immunological phenotypes. Most CMV-associated TCR beta chains appeared to be HLA-restricted in a later analysis, and the HLA associations seemed to be driven largely by CMV exposure. A later analysis associated approximately 17,000 TCR beta sequences with specific HLA alleles at a false discovery rate of 0.05. A few of the identified cytomegalovirus-associated TCR beta chains were confirmed in vitro to be specific for cytomegalovirus antigens. Most TCR sequences were observed very rarely across donors, whereas some public TCRs were present in many individuals. In an earlier analysis of more than 500 of the donors, most TCR beta V segments appeared in productive rearrangements about 87% or about 30% of the time, broadly matching IMGT annotations.

The library was made by the immunoSEQ multiplex PCR assay. The multiplex PCR relied on a mix of 60 forward primers for TCR Vbeta segments and 13 reverse primers for TCR Jbeta segments. Amplification of the CDR3 region of rearranged TCR beta genes was performed with a multiplex PCR assay on genomic DNA. The Illumina HiSeq System was used to sequence the amplified TCR beta libraries as 87-base-pair reads. Under the source paper's analysis protocol: Across the roughly 700 repertoires, a later analysis counted some 81 million unique TCR beta chains, about 10 million of which were shared by at least two donors. To remove PCR and sequencing errors, raw reads were error-corrected and collapsed into unique sequences using a nearest-neighbor algorithm that merged closely related sequences. CDR3 sequences were aligned to IMGT reference sequences to assign V, D and J gene segments. Each retained sequence needed at least a six-nucleotide match to both a V gene segment and a J gene segment. Rearrangements were called productive when the CDR3 lacked stop codons and stayed in frame with V and J; all others were non-productive. Following IMGT convention, CDR3 was defined as the stretch from the second conserved V-encoded cysteine to the conserved J-encoded phenylalanine. In an earlier analysis of roughly 610 of the donors, sequences lacking an unambiguous match to a single V gene segment were excluded. An earlier analysis of 500 to 600 of the donors classified V segments as functional when productive rearrangements were above 56.7% and as segregating when the standard deviation between donors was above 5%. A statistical classification framework was built for diagnosing cytomegalovirus status from the catalog of TCR beta chain sequences. In a later analysis, TCR nucleotide sequences were compared against IMGT/GENE-DB human TR gene sequences so that V and J genes could be assigned. A later analysis assigned CDR3 sequences and most-parsimonious VDJ recombination scenarios with the TCRdist pipeline. In a later analysis, each TCR beta chain was defined by its CDR3 amino acid sequence together with its V-gene family, and reads lacking a unique V-gene family were excluded. To address suspected cross-contamination and a sequencing artifact, a later analysis removed approximately 590 highly shared, low-generation-probability nucleotide sequences. A later analysis calculated a clonal expansion index for each public chain from normalized within-repertoire ranks of inferred template counts. In a later analysis, generation probabilities were computed with a VDJ recombination model fitted to out-of-frame rearrangements, and the resulting probabilities were checked against IGoR. In a later analysis, TCR-TCR, TCR-HLA and TCR-CMV co-occurrence was scored with hypergeometric tests, and a repertoire-size bias correction was applied to TCR pairs. In a later analysis, false discovery rates were estimated by permuting HLA or CMV assignments 20 times. In a later analysis, co-occurring TCRs were grouped using DBSCAN, and TCRdist sequence similarity was added for clustering within HLA-allele-positive subsets. Repertoires with fewer than 30,000 or more than 120,000 public chains, plus five repertoires with anomalous nucleotide sharing, were excluded from co-occurrence clustering. TCRdb mirrors the immuneACCESS table, restricted to in-frame sequences. Some clones are absent from its copies; in checked studies, under half trace to an unresolved V gene, and the reason for the others is unknown. D and trimming come from the DNA, and the V and J calls and clone size come from that table. The sample table holds around 150,000 clones. Approximately 2.5% of the sample is in the top ten clones.

On this clone itself: Its antigen is not yet known.

The cohort comprised some 700 healthy bone marrow donors. At the time of sampling, all cohort members were nominally healthy, though unrecorded immune exposures were likely present. The donor was CMV seronegative and belonged to the group of 350 or so seronegative cohort members. A peripheral blood sample was collected from each donor, and TCR beta sequencing was performed on peripheral blood mononuclear cells. Genomic DNA extraction from the blood cell samples was performed with the Qiagen DNeasy Blood Extraction Kit. The CDR3 holds 15 amino acids from the cysteine to the phenylalanine. Of the read, only the CDR3 DNA is kept; its 45 bases are in frame from base 1.

The chain employs TRBV12-1 and TRBJ2-3; TRBD2 was called by the table and not checked on the DNA. TRBV12-1 is a pseudogene locus. Sequenced input: PBMCs. This TCR was sampled from a man in his forties or fifties in good health and CMV-seronegative. The nucleotide sequence reads as follows: TGTGCCAGCAGCCAGGGGACTAGCGGGGGCACTACGCAGTATTTT. Its protein is CASSQGTSGGTTQYF.